The rows below give T cell receptor beta chains drawn from one sample of a study of PD-L1 blockade in urothelial cancer. Measured with immunoSEQ multiplex PCR; TCRdb has only the in-frame clones, and not every one. The sample has under 70,000 clones; more than 70% are singletons. Material: PBMCs, obtained around atezolizumab (anti-PD-L1) treatment. Receptors were obtained from a man in his sixties with urothelial cancer. CDR3s include the opening cysteine and the closing phenylalanine or tryptophan. D genes are given only for firm matches. Not all rows give a size; the values are once, few, many and, for expanded clones, a class.

v_gene,len,j_gene,d_gene,abundance,CDR3nt,CDR3aa
TRBV6-5,16,TRBJ2-7,.,.,TGTGCCAGCAGTTACGCGCAGGGTTCTTTTTCCTACGAGCAGTACTTC,CASSYAQGSFSYEQYF
TRBV27,15,TRBJ2-5,TRBD2,.,TGTGCCAGCAGCTTTCTAGCGGGAGCGGGAGAGACCCAGTACTTC,CASSFLAGAGETQYF
TRBV9,14,TRBJ2-5,.,once,TGTGCCAGCAGCGTAGAGGGACTCCAAGAGACCCAGTACTTC,CASSVEGLQETQYF
TRBV2,12,TRBJ2-7,.,.,TGTGCCAGCAGCCTCCAGGGGAACGAGCAGTACTTC,CASSLQGNEQYF
TRBV5-1,13,TRBJ1-1,TRBD1,.,TGCGCCAGCAGGCGGACAGGGGGCACTGAAGCTTTCTTT,CASRRTGGTEAFF
TRBV5-1,14,TRBJ2-7,TRBD1,.,TGCGCCAGCAGCTCACAGGGGTACGTGAACGAGCAGTACTTC,CASSSQGYVNEQYF
TRBV5-5,16,TRBJ1-3,TRBD1,.,TGTGCCAGCAGGCCTCCGGGGACAGGGAGTGGAAACACCATATATTTT,CASRPPGTGSGNTIYF
TRBV5-6,14,TRBJ2-7,.,.,TGTGCCAGCAGCTTTGGGCACGGTTCCTACGAGCAGTACTTC,CASSFGHGSYEQYF
TRBV7-9,12,TRBJ2-7,.,once,TGTGCCAGCAGCTTTAGCTCCTACGAGCAGTACTTC,CASSFSSYEQYF
TRBV6-1,14,TRBJ2-3,.,.,TGTGCCAGCAGTGAAGCGCCCTACACAGATACGCAGTATTTT,CASSEAPYTDTQYF
TRBV11-2,13,TRBJ2-7,.,few,TGTGCCAGCAGCTTAGACAGGGACTACGAGCAGTACTTC,CASSLDRDYEQYF
TRBV6-1,10,TRBJ1-2,.,once,TGTGCCAGCCGGGACTATGGCTACACCTTC,CASRDYGYTF
TRBV19,15,TRBJ2-5,TRBD2,.,TGTGCCACCAAGGTGGCGGGGGGGAACCAAGAGACCCAGTACTTC,CATKVAGGNQETQYF
TRBV5-4,15,TRBJ2-7,.,.,TGTGCCAGCAGCTTGGCGGGACACCTAACCTACGAGCAGTACTTC,CASSLAGHLTYEQYF
TRBV5-1,18,TRBJ2-2,.,once,TGCGCCAGCAGCTTGGGACCCCGTGCGGGGCTGGCCACCGGGGAGCTGTTTTTT,CASSLGPRAGLATGELFF
TRBV6-5,14,TRBJ2-1,.,.,TGTGCCAGCAGACCGGGACTGTCTTCCTATGAGCAGTTCTTC,CASRPGLSSYEQFF